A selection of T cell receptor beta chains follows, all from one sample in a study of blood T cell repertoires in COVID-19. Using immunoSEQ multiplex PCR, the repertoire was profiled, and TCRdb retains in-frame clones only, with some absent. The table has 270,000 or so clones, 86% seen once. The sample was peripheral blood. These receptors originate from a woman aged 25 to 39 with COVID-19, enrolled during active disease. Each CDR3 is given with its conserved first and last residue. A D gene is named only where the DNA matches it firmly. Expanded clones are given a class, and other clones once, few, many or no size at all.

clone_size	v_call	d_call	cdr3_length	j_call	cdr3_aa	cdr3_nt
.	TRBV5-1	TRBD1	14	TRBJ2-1	CASSTGQVRAEQFF	TGCGCCAGCAGCACGGGACAGGTCCGCGCGGAGCAGTTCTTC
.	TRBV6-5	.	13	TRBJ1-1	CASSYSQFTEAFF	TGTGCCAGCAGTTACTCGCAGTTCACTGAAGCTTTCTTT
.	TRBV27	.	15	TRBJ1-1	CASSLEQTGSTEAFF	TGTGCCAGCAGTTTAGAACAAACAGGGAGCACTGAAGCTTTCTTT
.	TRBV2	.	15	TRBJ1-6	CASRQGGGTNSPLHF	TGTGCCAGCAGGCAGGGAGGGGGGACGAATTCACCCCTCCACTTT
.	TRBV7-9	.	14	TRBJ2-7	CASSRRDINYEQYF	TGTGCCAGCAGTCGCCGGGACATTAACTACGAGCAGTACTTC
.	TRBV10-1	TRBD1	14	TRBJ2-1	CASSDPGTDNEQFF	TGCGCCAGCAGTGACCCTGGGACAGACAATGAGCAGTTCTTC
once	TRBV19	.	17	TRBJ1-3	CASSIDREGLASNTIYF	TGTGCCAGTAGTATAGATAGGGAGGGTTTGGCTAGTAACACCATATATTTT
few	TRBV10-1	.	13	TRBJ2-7	CASSDGFSYEQYF	TGCGCCAGCAGTGATGGCTTCTCCTACGAGCAGTACTTC
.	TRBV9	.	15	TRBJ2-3	CASSVVALVTDTQYF	TGTGCCAGCAGCGTAGTAGCGTTAGTCACAGATACGCAGTATTTT
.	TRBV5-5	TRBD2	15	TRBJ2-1	CASSSPGLAGWAWFF	TGTGCCAGCAGCTCCCCGGGACTAGCGGGTTGGGCGTGGTTCTTC
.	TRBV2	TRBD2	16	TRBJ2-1	CASRGLAGGSYNEQFF	TGTGCCAGCAGGGGACTAGCGGGGGGCTCCTACAATGAGCAGTTCTTC
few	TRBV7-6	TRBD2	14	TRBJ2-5	CASSLARGQETQYF	TGTGCCAGCAGCTTAGCGCGGGGGCAAGAGACCCAGTACTTC
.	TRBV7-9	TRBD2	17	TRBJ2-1	CASSSPKTSGGALEQFF	TGTGCCAGCAGCTCCCCTAAGACTAGCGGGGGGGCCCTTGAGCAGTTCTTC
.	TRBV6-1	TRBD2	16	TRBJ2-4	CASSEYHGGTKNIQYF	TGTGCCAGCAGTGAATATCACGGGGGGACCAAAAACATTCAGTACTTC
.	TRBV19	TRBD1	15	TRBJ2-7	CASLGTGAPSYEQYF	TGTGCCTCGTTGGGGACAGGCGCGCCCTCCTACGAGCAGTACTTC
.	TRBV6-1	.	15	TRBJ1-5	CASSEGAHSNQPQHF	TGTGCCAGCAGTGAAGGAGCGCATAGCAATCAGCCCCAGCATTTT
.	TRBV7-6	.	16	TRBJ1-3	CASRPGVGRSGNTIYF	TGTGCCAGCAGACCTGGGGTGGGGCGCTCTGGAAACACCATATATTTT
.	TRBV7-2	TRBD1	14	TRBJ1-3	CASSLRGGGNTIYF	TGTGCCAGCAGCTTAAGAGGGGGCGGAAACACCATATATTTT
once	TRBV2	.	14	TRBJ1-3	CASSLLLSGNTIYF	TGTGCCAGCAGCCTACTCCTCTCTGGAAACACCATATATTTT
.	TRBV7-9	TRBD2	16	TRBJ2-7	CASSLGGSGTYYEQYF	TGTGCCAGCAGCTTAGGGGGTAGCGGGACGTACTACGAGCAGTACTTC
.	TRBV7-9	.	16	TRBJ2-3	CASSLVGGLRTDTQYF	TGTGCCAGCAGCTTAGTCGGAGGACTGCGCACAGATACGCAGTATTTT
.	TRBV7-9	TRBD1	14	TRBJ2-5	CASRPRTGRETQYF	TGTGCCAGCCGCCCACGGACAGGGCGAGAGACCCAGTACTTC
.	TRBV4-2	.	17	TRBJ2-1	CASSHLASGGTYNEQFF	TGTGCCAGCAGCCATCTGGCCAGTGGGGGGACCTACAATGAGCAGTTCTTC